This T cell receptor beta chain is drawn from a study of identical twins. The CDR3 consists of 15 residues. The J segment lost 2 bases and the V segment lost 7 bases, leaving 10 bases of the junction unmatched. Germline CDR1 is SQVTM and CDR2 is ANQGSEA. The sample holds a few counts of this clonotype. From the 5' RACE reads, TCRdb called clonotypes with MiXCR, one entry per CDR3 protein. Of hundreds of thousands of distinct CDR3 sequences listed, 8.6% are singletons. This sample was also put to use in a study of yellow fever vaccine responses in identical twins.

The sequence derives from a young woman in good health. Material: PBMCs. This chain uses TRBV29-1 with TRBJ1-2; TRBD1 aligns across 10 bases. The CDR3 loop reads CSARTPGQGNYGYTF. The CDR3 DNA reads as TGCAGCGCCAGGACACCGGGACAGGGGAACTATGGCTACACCTTC.